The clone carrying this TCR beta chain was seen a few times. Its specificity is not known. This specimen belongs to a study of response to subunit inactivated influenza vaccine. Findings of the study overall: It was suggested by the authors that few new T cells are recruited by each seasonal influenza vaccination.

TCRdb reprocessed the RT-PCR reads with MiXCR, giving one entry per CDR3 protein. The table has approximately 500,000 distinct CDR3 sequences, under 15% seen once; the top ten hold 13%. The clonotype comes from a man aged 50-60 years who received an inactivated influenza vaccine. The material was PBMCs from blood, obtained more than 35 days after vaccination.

The CDR3 coding sequence is TGCGCCAGCAGCATGGGACAGGGGGATCAGCCCCAGCATTTT. As protein: CASSMGQGDQPQHF. The chain uses TRBV5-1 and TRBJ1-5, with 11 positions matching TRBD1. V lost 4 bases, J lost 5 bases, and 2 bases stayed unmatched. This CDR3 is 14 amino acids long. Germline V gene lookup returns CDR1 SGHRS and CDR2 YFSETQ.